This TCR beta chain was observed in a study of shared clonotypes between healthy human individuals. This clone was counted once. Its specificity is not known. Study-level results: The represented genetic and exposure-history diversity was limited by the small number of donors.

Germline V lookup: CDR1 MNHNY, CDR2 SVGAGI (reference sequence). This CDR3 region has 13 residues. V lost 6 bases, J lost 4 bases, and 13 bases lay in between. TCRdb keeps only in-frame clones here, not all; method: immunoSEQ multiplex PCR. The sample holds more than 2,000,000 clones, about 92% seen once. The V call is TRBV6-6, the J call TRBJ2-7, with D perhaps matching TRBD2 (5 bases). The sequencing sample was made of naive CD4+ T cells sorted from blood. Regarding subset: CD45RA+ positively selected. This TCR came from a young man in good health. Here the CDR3 reads CASRTGIGYEQYF. The DNA of the CDR3 is TGTGCCAGCAGAACCGGGATTGGGTACGAGCAGTACTTC.